This T cell receptor beta chain was documented in a study of PD-1 blockade in classical Hodgkin lymphoma. On the study more broadly: A 3 mg/kg intravenous dose of nivolumab was received by patients every 2 weeks.

Time point given: cycle 4 day 1 (C4D1), after 6 weeks of nivolumab. Each patient relapsed following autologous stem cell transplantation, and prior brentuximab vedotin exposure differed. Here immunoSEQ multiplex PCR was the method, and the copy in TCRdb shows in-frame clones only, minus some. The sample carries some 95,000 clones, 90% recorded once. The germline CDR1 and CDR2 sequences are SGHAT and FQNNGV. This CDR3 region has 17 residues. Trimming left V 3 bases short and J 0 bases short, with 17 bases between. Sequenced material: peripheral blood mononuclear cells (PBMCs), taken before the fourth cycle of nivolumab. This sequence was found in a human donor with classical Hodgkin lymphoma. The chain combines TRBV11-2 with TRBJ1-2; tentatively, D is TRBD1 (6 bases). The CDR3 region is CASSFYGTRGSNYGYTF. The CDR3 DNA sequence: TGTGCCAGCAGCTTCTATGGGACAAGGGGTTCTAACTATGGCTACACCTTC.